This paragraph reports one T cell receptor beta chain. Its antigen is unidentified. The entry originates in a study of cytomegalovirus exposure and HLA in healthy donors. PCR primers comprised 60 Vbeta and 13 Jbeta primers. Measured with immunoSEQ multiplex PCR; TCRdb has only the in-frame clones, and not every one. The sample includes 100,000 or so clones, approximately 74% seen only once; the top ten take 1.5% to 2%. CDR1 is SEHNR and CDR2 is FQNEAQ in the germline V gene (reference sequence). This CDR3 has 14 residues. Trimming cost V 8 bases and J 7 bases, with 20 bases left between them. Donors showed nominal health when sampled, although they likely had unrecorded immune exposures. Points from the study as a whole: Later examination showed HLA-associated TCR beta chains had greater clonal expansion than equally common others. When the data were analyzed later, several of the most significant clusters appeared to be linked to common viral pathogens. A later analysis associated 15,000 or so TCR beta sequences with HLA alleles at a 0.05 false discovery rate.

Material for sequencing was PBMCs. The chain combines TRBV7-9 with TRBJ2-5; possible D gene TRBD1, 6 bases. This receptor was obtained from a woman aged 35 to 49 in good health and CMV-seronegative. The CDR3 loop reads CASLNTGGEGTQYF. The CDR3 DNA is TGTGCCAGCCTAAATACTGGGGGCGAGGGGACCCAGTACTTC.